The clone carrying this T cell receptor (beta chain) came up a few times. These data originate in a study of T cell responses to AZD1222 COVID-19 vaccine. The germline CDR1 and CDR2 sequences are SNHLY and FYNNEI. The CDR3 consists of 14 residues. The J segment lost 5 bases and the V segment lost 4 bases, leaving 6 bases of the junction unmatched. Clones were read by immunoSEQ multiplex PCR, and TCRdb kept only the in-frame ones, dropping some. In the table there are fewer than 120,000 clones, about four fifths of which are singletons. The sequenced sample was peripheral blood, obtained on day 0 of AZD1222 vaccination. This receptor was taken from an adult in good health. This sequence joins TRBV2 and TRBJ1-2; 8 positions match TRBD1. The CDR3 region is CASSVGQGGYGYTF. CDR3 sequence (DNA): TGTGCCAGCAGTGTCGGACAGGGTGGTTATGGCTACACCTTC. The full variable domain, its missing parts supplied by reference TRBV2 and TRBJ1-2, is EPEVTQTPSHQVTQMGQEVILRCVPISNHLYFYWYRQILGQKVEFLVSFYNNEISEKSEIFDDQFSVERPDGSNFTLKIRSTKLEDSAMYFCASSVGQGGYGYTFGSGTRLTVV.